This TCR beta chain emerged from a study of T cell responses to AZD1222 COVID-19 vaccine (dated by TCRdb to the early 2020s). About the study as a whole: Because spike-specific TCR depth and breadth did not differ between the two schedules, AZD1222 recipients who got a second dose at roughly 4 weeks were pooled with those who got a second dose at roughly 12 weeks. A total of approximately 250 trial participants underwent TCR sequencing, of whom 207 had received two doses of AZD1222 and roughly 26 had received two doses of the MenACWY control vaccine. Trial participants were enrolled by age into 18-55, 56-69 and 70-plus year subgroups, with 148, 28 and 57 TCR-sequenced participants respectively.

The sample's time point, from its label and the paper: baseline before first vaccination. Vaccinee samples were obtained from the UK trials COV001 and COV002, which included a single-blind randomized controlled phase 2/3 trial of AZD1222 (ChAdOx1 nCoV-19) in healthy adults. For TCRbeta chain sequencing, PBMC samples were collected from trial participants at day 0 and at day 28 after the second dose. In regard to this clone: Its antigen is currently not known. No quality values exist for individual bases; no much larger clone is one base distant. This sample also contains other DNA sequences that code for the same CDR3.

The CDR3 regions of human TCRbeta chains were analyzed by immunosequencing. On the authors' methods: TCRs in the repertoires were compared against a reference library of SARS-CoV-2-specific TCRs that had been generated with the MIRA antigen-specificity platform. Breadth meant the fraction of unique TCRs that were SARS-CoV-2-associated, whereas depth meant the fraction of total T cells that were SARS-CoV-2-associated. Using the MIRA data, each spike-specific TCR was assigned both to the spike region to which the TCR was reactive and to a CD4 or CD8 class. Log10-transformed breadth and depth values were compared by one-way ANOVA with Sidak's multiple comparisons tests. TCRdb mirrors the immuneACCESS table, restricted to in-frame sequences. Some clones are absent from its copies; in checked studies, under half trace to an unresolved V gene, and the reason for the others is unknown. V, J and clone size are those of that table, while D and trimming were read from the DNA. The table for this sample lists roughly 120,000 clones; 89% of them were counted only once. Around 4% of the sample comes from the top ten.

V sheds 5 bases and J sheds 2 bases, leaving 3 bases between their ends. Reading from cysteine to phenylalanine, the CDR3 counts 11 amino acids. Just CDR3 DNA is preserved here, 33 bases in frame from base 1. Findings and caveats that apply to the study as a whole: The whole spike protein was spanned by vaccine-associated CD4 TCRs, and dominant responses were seen in regions 160-218 and 743-854. Epitopes outside the regions mutated in the B.1.351 and B.1.1.7 variants were reportedly recognized by nearly half of the unique spike-specific TCRs. In the small 56-69-year group, the increase in depth fell short of significance, most likely because of low power. After two AZD1222 doses, spike-specific TCR breadth and depth were significantly higher than at day 0 and than in MenACWY recipients. Participants were mostly white British and included more females than males, and it was suggested by the authors that clonal diversity may have been underestimated. Conclusions about previously exposed vaccinees were limited because only a handful of AZD1222 recipients were SARS-CoV-2 seropositive at baseline. Because no day 14 peak-response samples were available, the repertoires could be characterized only after the peak T cell response.

The receptor comes from an adult in good health. The rearranged chain carries TRBV12-3 or TRBV12-4 and TRBJ2-5; there is no confident call for the D gene. Source: peripheral blood, taken on day 0 of AZD1222 vaccination. At the DNA level, the sequence is TGTGCCAGCAGTCTTCAAGAGACCCAGTACTTC. Protein translation: CASSLQETQYF.